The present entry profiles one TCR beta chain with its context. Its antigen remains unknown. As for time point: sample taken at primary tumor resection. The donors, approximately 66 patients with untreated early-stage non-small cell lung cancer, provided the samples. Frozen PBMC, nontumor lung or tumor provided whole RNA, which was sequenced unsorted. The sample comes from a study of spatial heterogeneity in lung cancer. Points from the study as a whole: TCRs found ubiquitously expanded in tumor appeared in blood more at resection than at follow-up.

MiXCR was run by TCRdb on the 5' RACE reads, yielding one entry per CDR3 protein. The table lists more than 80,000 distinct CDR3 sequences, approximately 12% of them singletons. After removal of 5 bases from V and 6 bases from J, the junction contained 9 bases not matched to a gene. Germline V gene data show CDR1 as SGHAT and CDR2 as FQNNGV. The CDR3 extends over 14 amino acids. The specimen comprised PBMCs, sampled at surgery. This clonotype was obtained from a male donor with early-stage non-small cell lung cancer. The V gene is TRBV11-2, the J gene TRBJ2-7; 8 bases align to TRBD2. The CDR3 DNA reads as TGTGCCAGCAGCGCCGGGACTAGGTTCCTCGAGCAGTACTTC. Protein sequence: CASSAGTRFLEQYF.